What follows are 26 T cell receptor beta chains derived from one specimen sequenced in a study of cytomegalovirus exposure and HLA in healthy donors. The repertoire was sequenced with immunoSEQ multiplex PCR; TCRdb's copy has only in-frame clones and lacks some. The sample shows hundreds of thousands of clones, approximately 90% of them seen only once. The source material was PBMCs. The receptors were gathered from a young woman in good health and CMV-seronegative.

The chain has TRBV28 and TRBJ2-2; D is possibly TRBD1 (6 bases). CDR3 length: 15 amino acids. CDR1 and CDR2 from the germline V gene are MDHEN and SYDVKM. V lost 5 bases and J 1 base, leaving 11 bases between the germline ends. For the CDR3, the DNA is TGTGCCAGCAGTAGGTGGGGACAGAACACCGGGGAGCTGTTTTTT. Its protein product is CASSRWGQNTGELFF. Complete variable domain (other parts from reference TRBV28 and TRBJ2-2): DVKVTQSSRYLVKRTGEKVFLECVQDMDHENMFWYRQDPGLGLRLIYFSYDVKMKEKGDIPEGYSVSREKKERFSLILESASTNQTSMYLCASSRWGQNTGELFFGEGSRLTVL.

This chain links TRBV4-1 with TRBJ1-5; possibly TRBD1 for D (5 bases). CDR1 is MGHRA and CDR2 is YSYEKL in the germline V gene. This CDR3 region has 15 residues. The ends were cut back, 4 bases at V and 5 bases at J, with 15 bases in the middle. The CDR3, as DNA: TGCGCCAGCAGCCCTGGACGGCCGGGGGATCAGCCCCAGCATTTT. Translation: CASSPGRPGDQPQHF.

V gene TRBV21-1 combines with J gene TRBJ2-5; the tabulated D call, TRBD1, remains unverified against the DNA. TRBV21-1 is flagged as a pseudogene. This CDR3 has 16 amino acids. CDR3 loop: CASSNTGPQGWETQYF. The CDR3 DNA reads as TGTGCCAGCAGCAACACCGGTCCACAGGGGTGGGAGACCCAGTACTTC.

This clone was observed a single time. CDR3 bases: TGTGCCAGCAGCCCGCAGGGGGTTGACACCGGGGAGCTGTTTTTT. Translated, it gives CASSPQGVDTGELFF. V gene TRBV7-9 combines with J gene TRBJ2-2; 7 positions match TRBD1. V shed 5 bases and J 3 bases; nucleotides not matched to a gene: 6. The germline V gene has CDR1 SEHNR and CDR2 FQNEAQ (reference sequence). This CDR3 has 15 residues.

The chain couples TRBV4-2 to TRBJ2-7, with 8 bases fitting TRBD2. Germline assignment: CDR1 LGHNA and CDR2 YNFKEQ. This CDR3 is 16 amino acids long. V dropped 0 bases and J dropped 5; count of bases not matched to a gene: 9. This CDR3 reads CASSQDLAGLIHEQYF. The CDR3, as DNA: TGTGCCAGCAGCCAAGACTTAGCGGGACTAATCCACGAGCAGTACTTC.

The chain is built from TRBV6-6 and TRBJ2-3; D remains unclear. The length of the CDR3 is 15 residues. Deletions cut 4 bases from V and 4 bases from J, with 15 bases between. Germline V gives CDR1 MNHNY, CDR2 SVGAGI (reference sequence). CDR3 sequence (DNA): TGTGCCAGCAGTTCACACTCAATAGCTGCAGATACGCAGTATTTT. Translated, it gives CASSSHSIAADTQYF.

The rearrangement joins TRBV10-3 to TRBJ2-3; TRBD2 matches at 12 bases. V was clipped by 6 bases and J by 1 base; unmatched bases: 5. The CDR3 contains 16 residues. CDR1 is ENHRY, CDR2 SYGVKD, per germline. The CDR3: CAISQLAGGRTDTQYF. In nucleotides, the CDR3 is TGTGCCATCAGCCAACTAGCGGGAGGACGCACAGATACGCAGTATTTT.

The chain combines TRBV7-9 with TRBJ1-5, with D maybe TRBD1 (5 bases). V was cut by 2 bases and J by 7 bases, with 12 bases left in between. The V gene's germline CDR1 is SEHNR and CDR2 FQNEAQ (reference sequence). This CDR3 has 14 residues. The CDR3 is CASSLSQGGQPQHF. Here the CDR3 DNA reads TGTGCCAGCAGCTTATCGCAGGGCGGCCAGCCCCAGCATTTT.

The J gene is TRBJ2-7, the V gene TRBV11-2; D may be TRBD2 (6 bases). The CDR3 has 15 residues. The germline gives CDR1 SGHAT, CDR2 FQNNGV. Trimming removed 1 base at V and 0 bases at J, with 10 bases between. The CDR3 region has the DNA TGTGCCAGCAGCTTAGCGCCGGAGGGCTCCTACGAGCAGTACTTC. Translating it yields CASSLAPEGSYEQYF.

This clone was counted once. The chain has TRBV28 and TRBJ2-7; TRBD1 agrees at 7 bases. The CDR3 spans 15 residues. Germline CDR1 MDHEN, CDR2 SYDVKM. With 4 bases clipped from V and 3 bases from J, the junction kept 9 bases outside the gene matches. The CDR3 region has the DNA TGTGCCAGCAGTTGGGGCCCCAGGGGGAGCTACGAGCAGTACTTC. Amino acid sequence: CASSWGPRGSYEQYF.

As for this clone: Other nucleotide sequences in the sample specify the same CDR3. The chain carries TRBV5-1 and TRBJ2-5; D might be TRBD2 (6 bases). CDR1 SGHRS and CDR2 YFSETQ come from the germline V gene. The CDR3 runs 15 residues. V shed 0 bases and J shed 2 bases, with 11 bases lying between them. DNA for the CDR3: TGCGCCAGCAGCTTGGCGCCGGGACTTCAAGAGACCCAGTACTTC. Translating it yields CASSLAPGLQETQYF.

This chain connects TRBV25-1 to TRBJ2-7; 7 bases agree with TRBD1. V trimming: 6 bases; J trimming: 3 bases; junction bases outside the gene matches: 8. CDR3 length: 14 amino acids. Germline V gene data show CDR1 as MGHDK and CDR2 as SYGVNS. CDR3 coding DNA: TGTGCCAGCAGGGAGACAGGGATCCACTACGAGCAGTACTTC. Residues: CASRETGIHYEQYF.

This rearrangement joins TRBV27 to TRBJ2-7; D might be TRBD2 (5 bases). V lost 7 bases to trimming and J lost 0 bases, with 10 bases between them. Germline lookup yields CDR1 MNHEY and CDR2 SMNVEV (reference sequence). This CDR3 has 13 residues. The CDR3 coding sequence is TGTGCCAGCAAAGCTGGGAGCTCCTACGAGCAGTACTTC. Encoded protein: CASKAGSSYEQYF.

This clone was counted once. The chain employs TRBV5-4 and TRBJ2-3, with TRBD2 identical over 12 bases. The V gene end was trimmed by 6 bases and the J gene end by 4 bases; junction bases not matched to a gene: 9. CDR1 and CDR2 from the germline V gene are SGHNT and YYREEE (reference sequence). This CDR3 region has 16 residues. The CDR3 spells CASTSLGLAGSDTQYF. CDR3 nucleotides: TGTGCCAGCACCTCTCTGGGACTAGCGGGTTCAGATACGCAGTATTTT.

The gene calls are TRBV7-9 and TRBJ2-7; no clear D gene. Trimming took off 4 bases at V and 6 bases at J, with 7 bases between the two ends. CDR1 and CDR2 (germline): SEHNR, FQNEAQ (reference sequence). This CDR3 region has 11 residues. CDR3 DNA sequence: TGTGCCAGCAGCTCCGCAGGCGAGCAGTACTTC. Translated: CASSSAGEQYF.

The gene calls are TRBV7-3 and TRBJ1-6; D ambiguous. Germline lookup yields CDR1 SGHTA and CDR2 FQGTGA. V lost 0 bases to trimming and J lost 9 bases, with 6 bases between them. There are 13 residues in the CDR3. The CDR3 nucleotides read TGTGCCAGCAGCTTAACTTCCAGTTCACCCCTCCACTTT. Its protein is CASSLTSSSPLHF.

This sequence joins TRBV28 and TRBJ2-4, with D perhaps TRBD2 (6 bases). V shed 3 bases and J shed 0 bases, with 12 bases lying between them. This CDR3 region has 16 residues. Germline CDR1 and CDR2: MDHEN and SYDVKM. Here the CDR3 DNA reads TGTGCCAGCAGTTTCCTCAGCGGGCTAGCCAAAAACATTCAGTACTTC. Encoded protein: CASSFLSGLAKNIQYF.

The genes are TRBV6-6 and TRBJ1-1; 8 nucleotides match TRBD1. The CDR3 length is 15 residues. The trim removed 5 bases at V and 0 bases at J, leaving 5 bases unmatched. Germline V lookup: CDR1 MNHNY, CDR2 SVGAGI (reference sequence). CDR3 protein: CASSPGQGMNTEAFF. As DNA, the CDR3 is TGTGCCAGCAGTCCTGGACAGGGAATGAACACTGAAGCTTTCTTT.

This clone was picked up one time. The chain has TRBV28 and TRBJ2-5; 7 nucleotides match TRBD2. Unmatched junction bases numbered 0, after V lost 6 bases and J lost 2 bases. The V gene's germline CDR1 is MDHEN and CDR2 SYDVKM. CDR3 length equals 12 residues. The CDR3 region is CASRGLQETQYF. DNA for the CDR3: TGTGCCAGCAGGGGACTACAAGAGACCCAGTACTTC.

This chain uses TRBV4-1 with TRBJ1-1; D not certain. Germline CDR1 and CDR2: MGHRA and YSYEKL. The CDR3 covers 12 residues. The V end lost 9 bases, the J end lost 0 bases, and 8 bases lay between the germline ends. In DNA, the CDR3 is TGCGCCAGGAGGGTGTTGAACACTGAAGCTTTCTTT. Its protein product is CARRVLNTEAFF.

DNA for the CDR3: TGCAGCGTCTACTATAGCGGTCTACAAGAGACCCAGTACTTC. Protein sequence: CSVYYSGLQETQYF. The V call is TRBV29-1, the J call TRBJ2-5; D possibly corresponds to TRBD2 (6 bases). Germline V gene data show CDR1 as SQVTM and CDR2 as ANQGSEA. The V end lost 6 bases, the J end lost 2 bases, and 16 bases lay between the germline ends. The length of the CDR3 is 14 residues.

The rearrangement links TRBV9 to TRBJ2-1; 7 bases match TRBD2. The CDR3 is made up of 15 amino acids. Germline CDR1 and CDR2: SGDLS and YYNGEE. Losses at the gene ends were 6 bases for V and 10 bases for J; bases not matched to a gene: 16. CDR3 sequence reads: CASTLGLTGGREQFF. The CDR3 DNA is TGTGCCAGCACCTTGGGATTGACGGGAGGTAGGGAGCAGTTCTTC.

The chain uses TRBV7-6 and TRBJ2-3; D not resolved. Germline V gene data show CDR1 as SGHVS and CDR2 as FNYEAQ. The CDR3 totals 16 residues. V dropped 3 bases and J dropped 0 bases, with 13 bases sitting between them. The CDR3 DNA reads TGTGCCAGCAGCTTTTTATCCGGGTCTAGCACAGATACGCAGTATTTT. It codes for CASSFLSGSSTDTQYF.

This sequence joins TRBV19 and TRBJ2-5, with 7 positions matching TRBD1. Germline V CDR1 and CDR2: LNHDA, SQIVND (reference sequence). The CDR3 spans 14 residues. With 3 bases clipped from V and 7 bases from J, the junction kept 8 bases outside the gene matches. The DNA for the CDR3 is TGTGCCAGTAGTATCGACAGGGCCCCCGGGACCCAGTACTTC. Translating gives CASSIDRAPGTQYF.

The chain employs TRBV30 and TRBJ2-7; TRBD2 matches at 7 bases. J lost 3 bases, V lost 5 bases, and 7 bases had no gene match. The length of the CDR3 is 13 residues. Germline V gene data show CDR1 as GTSNPN and CDR2 as SVGIG (reference sequence). The CDR3 bases are TGTGCCTGGGCACCGGGACTATACTACGAGCAGTACTTC. Protein: CAWAPGLYYEQYF.

The chain links TRBV29-1 to TRBJ1-2, with 10 bases matching TRBD1. V was pared by 5 bases and J by 4 bases, with 4 bases of the junction left unmatched. Germline V CDR1 and CDR2: SQVTM, ANQGSEA. This CDR3 comprises 13 residues. The CDR3 loop is CSVSDRGIYGYTF. CDR3 nucleotide sequence: TGCAGCGTTTCGGACAGGGGGATCTATGGCTACACCTTC.